This T cell receptor beta chain was recorded in a study of type 1 regulatory T cells. Study summary: This in vitro CD4 product, T-allo10, is enriched for Tr1 cells and alloantigen-specific.

Germline CDR1 and CDR2: DFQATT and SNEGSKA (reference sequence). CDR3 length: 16 residues. V shed 0 bases and J shed 5 bases, with 16 bases lying between them. TCRdb fed the reads into MiXCR, producing one record per CDR3 protein. The sample holds approximately 100,000 distinct CDR3 sequences, roughly 28% seen once. This clonotype turned up a few times. The rearrangement joins TRBV20-1 to TRBJ2-2; D might be TRBD1 (6 bases). Sequencing input: CD4+ T cells, either the whole sample or a sorted fraction (not recorded which). This receptor was identified in a human donor in good health. CDR3 loop: CSARDRTATRTGELFF. The CDR3 nucleotides are TGCAGTGCTAGAGACAGGACAGCAACCCGTACCGGGGAGCTGTTTTTT.